This entry concerns a single T cell receptor (beta chain). Its antigen is not identified. This sample was taken from a study of CXCR3-negative and CXCR3-positive naive CD8 T cells. Study-wide results and limits: A higher hydrophobicity marked the TRB CDR3s of CXCR3-positive naive cells versus CXCR3-negative naive cells.

CDR1 and CDR2 (germline): KGHSH, LQKENI. The CDR3 contains 13 residues. UMI labels and 5' RACE were used to prepare the TRB cDNA libraries. No DNA is given; TCRdb re-called the 5' RACE reads and lists each CDR3 protein once. This repertoire comprises about 120,000 distinct CDR3 sequences; its ten largest clones make up just over 0.35%. This chain joins TRBV18 and TRBJ2-1. The receptor comes from a human donor in good health. Some clones in this sample may be carry-over from other donors' samples. Sequencing input: naive CXCR3+ CD8+ T cells from blood. Indicated subset: CD45RO-CCR7+CD27+CD95- naive CD8+ T cells expressing CXCR3 (TNR3+). The CDR3 spells CASRRQVYNEQFF.